A single sample gave rise to the 8 T cell receptor beta chains below, sequenced in a study of neurological immune-mediated disorders. Time point defined: technical triplicate 1. MiXCR, run by TCRdb on the 5' RACE reads, gives a single entry per CDR3 protein. The sample consists of tens of thousands of distinct CDR3 sequences, under 15% of them appearing once. Sequencing was carried out using CD4+ T cells from blood. Receptors originate from a female donor with HTLV-1-associated myelopathy (HAM/TSP).

The chain recombines TRBV7-9 with TRBJ2-7; 7 nucleotides agree with TRBD1. V shed 10 bases, J shed 5 bases, and the junction held 8 bases outside the gene matches. The germline V gene has CDR1 SEHNR and CDR2 FQNEAQ (reference sequence). CDR3 length: 12 amino acids. The CDR3 reads CAIRNRGDEQYF. The CDR3 DNA is TGTGCCATTAGAAACAGGGGCGACGAGCAGTACTTC.

The chain links TRBV12-3 or TRBV12-4 to TRBJ2-7; the match to TRBD2 covers 7 bases. The CDR3 spans 15 residues. V lost 3 bases, J lost 1 base, and 6 bases stayed unmatched. The CDR3 loop reads CASSFQASGSYEQYF. In DNA, the CDR3 is TGTGCCAGCAGTTTTCAAGCTAGCGGATCCTACGAGCAGTACTTC.

This clonotype has a count of ten or more. This sequence joins TRBV6-5 and TRBJ1-2, with a weak D call TRBD1 (6 bases). CDR3 length: 13 amino acids. CDR1 MNHEY and CDR2 SVGAGI come from the germline V gene. Trimming removed 6 bases from V and 8 bases from J, with 16 bases in between. DNA for the CDR3: TGTGCCAGCAGCAATGGGGGGGCAAAAGGCTACACCTTC. Translating it yields CASSNGGAKGYTF.

This clonotype was observed at least ten times. J is TRBJ2-5 and V is TRBV20-1; D tentatively reads TRBD1 or TRBD2 (6 bases each). Per the germline V gene, CDR1 is DFQATT and CDR2 is SNEGSKA (reference sequence). V lost 8 bases, J lost 5 bases, and 15 bases lay in between. This CDR3 has 12 amino acids. This CDR3 is CSWDGGGETQYF. DNA for the CDR3: TGCAGTTGGGACGGAGGGGGGGAGACCCAGTACTTC.

This clonotype was found many times. As DNA, the CDR3 is TGTGCCAGCAGTTTAAGCAGCAATGAGCAGTTCTTC. Protein product: CASSLSSNEQFF. The V and J genes are TRBV12-3 or TRBV12-4 and TRBJ2-1; no reliable D call. This CDR3 contains 12 residues. V was pared by 2 bases and J by 6 bases, with 5 bases between.

There are many counts of this clonotype. V is TRBV7-2 and J is TRBJ2-5, with 11 nucleotides matching TRBD2. The CDR3 length is 16 residues. Trimming removed 5 bases from V and 1 base from J; junction bases left unmatched: 6. Germline V CDR1 and CDR2: SGHTA, FQGNSA. The CDR3, as DNA: TGTGCCAGCAGCCGCACTAGCGGGGGCCTCCAAGAGACCCAGTACTTC. Translating it yields CASSRTSGGLQETQYF.

This clonotype occurred many times. J is TRBJ1-1 and V is TRBV20-1, with 11 bases identical to TRBD1. Germline V CDR1 and CDR2: DFQATT, SNEGSKA (reference sequence). With V trimmed by 6 bases and J by 1 base, 4 bases remained unmatched. This CDR3 spans 14 amino acids. The CDR3: CSARTGGWNTEAFF. CDR3 coding DNA: TGCAGTGCGCGGACAGGGGGCTGGAACACTGAAGCTTTCTTT.

This clonotype was seen at least ten times. The rearrangement joins TRBV9 to TRBJ1-1, with TRBD1 identical over 10 bases. The CDR3 is made up of 14 amino acids. The germline CDR1 and CDR2 sequences are SGDLS and YYNGEE. The trim removed 2 bases at V and 5 bases at J, leaving 3 bases unmatched. CDR3 protein: CASSVGTGETEAFF. The CDR3 DNA is TGTGCCAGCAGCGTCGGGACAGGGGAAACTGAAGCTTTCTTT.